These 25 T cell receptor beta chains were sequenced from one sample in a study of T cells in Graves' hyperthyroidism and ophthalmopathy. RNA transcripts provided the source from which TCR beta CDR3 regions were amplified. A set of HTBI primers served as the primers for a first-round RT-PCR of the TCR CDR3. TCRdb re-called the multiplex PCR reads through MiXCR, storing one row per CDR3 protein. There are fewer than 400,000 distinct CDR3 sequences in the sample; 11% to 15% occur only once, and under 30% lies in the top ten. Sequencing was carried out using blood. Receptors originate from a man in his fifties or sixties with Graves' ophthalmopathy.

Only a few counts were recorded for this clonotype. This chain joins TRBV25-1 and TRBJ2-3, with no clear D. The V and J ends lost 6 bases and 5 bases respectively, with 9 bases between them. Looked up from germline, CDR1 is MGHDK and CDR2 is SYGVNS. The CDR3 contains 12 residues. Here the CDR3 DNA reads TGTGCCAGCAGCCAGTTTGGAGATACGCAGTATTTT. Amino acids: CASSQFGDTQYF.

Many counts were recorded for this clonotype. The CDR3 region is CASSQIDRVGGTEAFF. In DNA form, the CDR3 reads TGTGCCAGCTCACAGATAGACAGGGTGGGAGGAACTGAAGCTTTCTTT. This rearrangement joins TRBV18 to TRBJ1-1; 7 positions match TRBD1. J gave up 5 bases and V 4 bases, and 13 bases lay outside the gene matches. Germline CDR1 KGHSH, CDR2 LQKENI. This CDR3 has 16 residues.

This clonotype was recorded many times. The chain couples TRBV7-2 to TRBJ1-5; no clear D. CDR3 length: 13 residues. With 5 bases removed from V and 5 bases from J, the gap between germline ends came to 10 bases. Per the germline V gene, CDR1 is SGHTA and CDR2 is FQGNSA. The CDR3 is CASSRERDQPQHF. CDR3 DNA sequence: TGTGCCAGCAGCCGAGAGAGGGATCAGCCCCAGCATTTT. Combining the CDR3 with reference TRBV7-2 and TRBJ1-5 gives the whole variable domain GAGVSQSPSNKVTEKGKDVELRCDPISGHTALYWYRQSLGQGLEFLIYFQGNSAPDKSGLPSDRFSAERTGGSVSTLTIQRTQQEDSAVYLCASSRERDQPQHFGDGTRLSIL.

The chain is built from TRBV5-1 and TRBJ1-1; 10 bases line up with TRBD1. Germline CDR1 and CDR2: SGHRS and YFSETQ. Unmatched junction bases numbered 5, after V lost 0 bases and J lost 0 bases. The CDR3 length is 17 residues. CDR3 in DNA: TGCGCCAGCAGCTTGGAGGGACAGGGGACAATGAACACTGAAGCTTTCTTT. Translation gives CASSLEGQGTMNTEAFF.

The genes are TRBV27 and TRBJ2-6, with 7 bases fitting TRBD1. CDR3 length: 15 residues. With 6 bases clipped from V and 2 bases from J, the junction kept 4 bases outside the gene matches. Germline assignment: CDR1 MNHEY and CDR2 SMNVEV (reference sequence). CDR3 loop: CASSNDRAGANVLTF. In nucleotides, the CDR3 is TGTGCCAGCAGCAATGACAGGGCTGGGGCCAACGTCCTGACTTTC.

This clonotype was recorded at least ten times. This CDR3 is CASTRERLLAGGNEQFF. As DNA, the CDR3 is TGTGCCAGCACCCGAGAAAGGTTGCTAGCGGGAGGGAATGAGCAGTTCTTC. V is TRBV2 and J is TRBJ2-1, with 12 bases aligning to TRBD2. The V and J ends lost 7 bases and 7 bases, in that order; junction bases with no gene match: 14. This CDR3 spans 17 amino acids. Germline CDR1 and CDR2: SNHLY and FYNNEI.

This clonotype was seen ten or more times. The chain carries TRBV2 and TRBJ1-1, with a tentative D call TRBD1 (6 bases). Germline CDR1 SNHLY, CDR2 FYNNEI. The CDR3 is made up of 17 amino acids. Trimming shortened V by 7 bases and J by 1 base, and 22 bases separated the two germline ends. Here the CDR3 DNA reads TGTGCCAGCATTTACAGGGAGGTTGGGATCAGGAACACTGAAGCTTTCTTT. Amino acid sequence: CASIYREVGIRNTEAFF. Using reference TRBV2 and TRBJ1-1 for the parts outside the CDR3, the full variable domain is EPEVTQTPSHQVTQMGQEVILRCVPISNHLYFYWYRQILGQKVEFLVSFYNNEISEKSEIFDDQFSVERPDGSNFTLKIRSTKLEDSAMYFCASIYREVGIRNTEAFFGQGTRLTVV.

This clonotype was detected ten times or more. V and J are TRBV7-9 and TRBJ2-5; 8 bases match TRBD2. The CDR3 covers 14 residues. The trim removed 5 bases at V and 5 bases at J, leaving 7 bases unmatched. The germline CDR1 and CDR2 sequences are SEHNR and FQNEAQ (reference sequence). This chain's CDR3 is CASSLSGISETQYF. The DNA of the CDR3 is TGTGCCAGCAGCCTTAGCGGGATATCGGAGACCCAGTACTTC.

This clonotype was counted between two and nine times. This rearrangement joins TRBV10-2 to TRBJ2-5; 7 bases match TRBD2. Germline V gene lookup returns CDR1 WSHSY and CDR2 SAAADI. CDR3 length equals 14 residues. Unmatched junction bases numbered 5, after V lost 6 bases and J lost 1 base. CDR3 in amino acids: CASSALAAQETQYF. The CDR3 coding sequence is TGCGCCAGCAGCGCTCTAGCGGCCCAAGAGACCCAGTACTTC.

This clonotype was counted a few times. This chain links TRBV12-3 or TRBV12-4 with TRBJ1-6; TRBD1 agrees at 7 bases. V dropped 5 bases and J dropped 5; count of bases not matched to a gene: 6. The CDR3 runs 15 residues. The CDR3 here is CASSRTGHNNSPLHF. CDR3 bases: TGTGCCAGCAGTAGGACAGGACATAATAATTCACCCCTCCACTTT.

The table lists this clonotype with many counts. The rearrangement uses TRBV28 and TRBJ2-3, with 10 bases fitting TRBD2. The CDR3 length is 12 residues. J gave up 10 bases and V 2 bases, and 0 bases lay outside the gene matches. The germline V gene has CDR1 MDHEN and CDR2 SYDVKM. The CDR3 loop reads CASSLLAGAQYF. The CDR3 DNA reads TGTGCCAGCAGTTTACTAGCGGGGGCGCAGTATTTT.

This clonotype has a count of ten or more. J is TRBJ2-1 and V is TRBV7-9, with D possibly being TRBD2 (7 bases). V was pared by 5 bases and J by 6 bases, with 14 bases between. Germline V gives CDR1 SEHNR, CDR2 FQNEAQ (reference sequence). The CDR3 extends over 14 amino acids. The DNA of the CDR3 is TGTGCCAGCAGCACGAGGGGGGAGGGCAATGAGCAGTTCTTC. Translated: CASSTRGEGNEQFF.

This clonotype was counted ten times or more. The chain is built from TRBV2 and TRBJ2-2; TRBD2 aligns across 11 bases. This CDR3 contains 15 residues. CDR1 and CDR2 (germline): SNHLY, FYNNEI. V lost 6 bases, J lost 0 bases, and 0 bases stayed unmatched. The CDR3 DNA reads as TGTGCCAGCAGGACTAGCGGGACGAACACCGGGGAGCTGTTTTTT. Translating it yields CASRTSGTNTGELFF.

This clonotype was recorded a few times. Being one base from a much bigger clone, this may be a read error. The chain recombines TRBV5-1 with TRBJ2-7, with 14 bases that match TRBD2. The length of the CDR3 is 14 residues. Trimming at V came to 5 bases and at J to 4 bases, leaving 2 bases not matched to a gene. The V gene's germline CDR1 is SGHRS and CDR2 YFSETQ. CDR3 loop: CASRRTSGRYEQYF. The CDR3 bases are TGCGCCAGCAGGAGGACTAGCGGGAGGTACGAGCAGTACTTC.

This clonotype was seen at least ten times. CDR3 nucleotides: TGCAGTGGTAGGACAGGGGCGGCTAGCCAAGAGACCCAGTACTTC. It translates to CSGRTGAASQETQYF. The rearrangement links TRBV20-1 to TRBJ2-5, with 9 positions matching TRBD1. The CDR3 is made up of 15 amino acids. Trimming removed 7 bases from V and 1 base from J; junction bases left unmatched: 10. Germline V lookup: CDR1 DFQATT, CDR2 SNEGSKA (reference sequence).

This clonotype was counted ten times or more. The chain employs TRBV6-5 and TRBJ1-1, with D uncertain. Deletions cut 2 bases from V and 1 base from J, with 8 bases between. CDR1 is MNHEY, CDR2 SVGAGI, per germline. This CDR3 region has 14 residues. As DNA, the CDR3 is TGTGCCAGCAGTTACAGTGCGGGGAACACTGAAGCTTTCTTT. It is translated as CASSYSAGNTEAFF.

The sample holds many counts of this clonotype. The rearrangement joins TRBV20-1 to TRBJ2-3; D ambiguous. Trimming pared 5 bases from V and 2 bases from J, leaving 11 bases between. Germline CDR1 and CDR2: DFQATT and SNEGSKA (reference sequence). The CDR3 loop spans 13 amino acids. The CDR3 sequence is CSASLGFTDTQYF. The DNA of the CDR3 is TGCAGTGCTTCCCTTGGGTTCACAGATACGCAGTATTTT.

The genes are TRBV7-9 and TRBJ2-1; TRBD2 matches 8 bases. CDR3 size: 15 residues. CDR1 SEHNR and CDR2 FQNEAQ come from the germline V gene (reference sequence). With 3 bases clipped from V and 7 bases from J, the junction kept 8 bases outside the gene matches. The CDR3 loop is CASSFSAGAGNEQFF. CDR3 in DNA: TGTGCCAGCAGCTTTTCAGCGGGAGCCGGGAATGAGCAGTTCTTC.

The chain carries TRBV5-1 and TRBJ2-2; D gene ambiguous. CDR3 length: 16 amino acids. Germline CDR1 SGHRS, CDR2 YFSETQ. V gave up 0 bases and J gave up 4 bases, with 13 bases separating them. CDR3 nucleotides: TGCGCCAGCAGCTTGGTCCCGACGACGGGCACCGGGGAGCTGTTTTTT. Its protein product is CASSLVPTTGTGELFF.

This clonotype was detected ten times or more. The CDR3 protein is CASSANLYEQYF. In DNA form, the CDR3 reads TGTGCCAGCAGCGCAAATCTCTACGAGCAGTACTTC. V and J are TRBV11-2 and TRBJ2-7, with D hard to call. CDR3 length equals 12 residues. Between the trimmed V and J ends, which lost 5 bases and 3 bases, there was a span of 8 bases. Germline values: CDR1 SGHAT, CDR2 FQNNGV. Supplemented by reference TRBV11-2 and TRBJ2-7, the full variable domain reads EAGVAQSPRYKIIEKRQSVAFWCNPISGHATLYWYQQILGQGPKLLIQFQNNGVVDDSQLPKDRFSAERLKGVDSTLKIQPAKLEDSAVYLCASSANLYEQYFGPGTRLTVT.

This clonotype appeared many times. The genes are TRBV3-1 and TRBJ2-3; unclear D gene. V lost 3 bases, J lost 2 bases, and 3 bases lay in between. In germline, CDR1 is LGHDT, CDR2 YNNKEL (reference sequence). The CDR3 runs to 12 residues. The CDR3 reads CASSHSTDTQYF. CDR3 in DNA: TGTGCCAGCAGCCACTCCACAGATACGCAGTATTTT.

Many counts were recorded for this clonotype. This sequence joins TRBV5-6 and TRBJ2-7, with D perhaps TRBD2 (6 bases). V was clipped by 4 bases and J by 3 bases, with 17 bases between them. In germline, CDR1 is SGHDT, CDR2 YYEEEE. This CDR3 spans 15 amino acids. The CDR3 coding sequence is TGTGCCAGCAGCACGAAACGACTAGTCTTCTACGAGCAGTACTTC. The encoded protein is CASSTKRLVFYEQYF.

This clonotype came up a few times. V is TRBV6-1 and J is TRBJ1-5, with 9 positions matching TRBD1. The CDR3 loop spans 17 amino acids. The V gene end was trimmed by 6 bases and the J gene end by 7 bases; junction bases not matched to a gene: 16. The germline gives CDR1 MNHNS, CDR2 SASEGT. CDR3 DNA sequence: TGTGCCAGCAGCCCCGGGCCGGGACAGGGAGTAAGGCAGCCCCAGCATTTT. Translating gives CASSPGPGQGVRQPQHF.

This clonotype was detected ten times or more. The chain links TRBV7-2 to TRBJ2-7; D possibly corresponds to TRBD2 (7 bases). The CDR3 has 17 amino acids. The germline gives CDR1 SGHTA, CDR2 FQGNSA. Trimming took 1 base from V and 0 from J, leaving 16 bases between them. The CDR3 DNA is TGTGCCAGCAGCTTAGGGGGGCGGGGGCTAAGCTCCTACGAGCAGTACTTC. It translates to CASSLGGRGLSSYEQYF. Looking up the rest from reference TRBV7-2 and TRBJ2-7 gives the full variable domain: GAGVSQSPSNKVTEKGKDVELRCDPISGHTALYWYRQSLGQGLEFLIYFQGNSAPDKSGLPSDRFSAERTGGSVSTLTIQRTQQEDSAVYLCASSLGGRGLSSYEQYFGPGTRLTVT.

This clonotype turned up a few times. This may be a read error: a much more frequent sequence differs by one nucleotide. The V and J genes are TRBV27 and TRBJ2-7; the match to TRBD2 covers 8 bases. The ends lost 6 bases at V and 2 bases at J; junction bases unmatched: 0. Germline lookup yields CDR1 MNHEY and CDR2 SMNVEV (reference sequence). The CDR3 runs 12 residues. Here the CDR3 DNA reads TGTGCCAGCAGCGGGGGGGCCTACGAGCAGTACTTC. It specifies CASSGGAYEQYF.